Sequencing of this TCR beta chain was carried out in a study of post-analysis software for immune sequencing data. Study findings and constraints: In patients, about five TRBV segments were more frequent than in controls, with TRBV5-6, TRBV5-1 and TRBV20-1 among them.

Libraries were made from TCR beta cDNA, and they carried unique molecular identifiers. TCRdb re-derived calls from the PCR reads in MiXCR, one entry per CDR3 protein. The sample holds about 460,000 distinct CDR3 sequences; less than 45% are singletons and the top ten take around 10%. This CDR3 has 15 residues. Note on this clonotype: Its target is unknown. A read error may account for a junction end that differs from germline.

The chain is built from TRBV12-3 or TRBV12-4 and TRBJ1-6; no clear D. The sequence was obtained from a girl under 18 with multiple sclerosis. The source material was blood. CDR3 in amino acids: CASSFRTPSNPPLHF. The CDR3 DNA reads TGTGCCAGCAGTTTTAGGACCCCGAGTAATCCACCCCTCCACTTT.